One and the same sample provided the 17 T cell receptor beta chains below, sequenced in a study of CD8+ T cells in alopecia areata. RNA was extracted and reverse transcribed into cDNA as the sequencing template. The table came from immunoSEQ multiplex PCR; TCRdb's copy has only in-frame clones and leaves some out. This table has 200,000 to 250,000 clones, 67% appearing once. The sample consisted of CD4+ T cells sorted from blood, taken at week 0. The receptors were gathered from a human donor with alopecia areata.

This clone has just a few counts. The chain is built from TRBV30 and TRBJ2-7, with D hard to call. This CDR3 is built from 12 residues. Per the germline V gene, CDR1 is GTSNPN and CDR2 is SVGIG (reference sequence). The ends were cut back, 2 bases at V and 1 base at J, with 6 bases in the middle. The CDR3: CAWSRQSYEQYF. CDR3 in DNA: TGTGCCTGGAGTCGCCAGTCCTACGAGCAGTACTTC.

This chain links TRBV29-1 with TRBJ2-3, with 9 bases matching TRBD2. The CDR3 spans 13 residues. Germline CDR1 reads SQVTM; CDR2 reads ANQGSEA. Trimming removed 8 bases from V and 5 bases from J; junction bases left unmatched: 8. CDR3 region: CSSRGGSGDTQYF. In DNA form, the CDR3 reads TGCAGCTCGCGGGGGGGCTCCGGAGATACGCAGTATTTT.

The genes are TRBV5-1 and TRBJ2-2; D is uncertain. The CDR3 runs 15 residues. The V gene's germline CDR1 is SGHRS and CDR2 YFSETQ. Trimming removed 2 bases at V and 0 bases at J, with 8 bases between. The CDR3 spells CASSFPTANTGELFF. CDR3 nucleotide sequence: TGCGCCAGCAGCTTCCCCACCGCGAACACCGGGGAGCTGTTTTTT. Full variable domain (rest looked up from reference TRBV5-1 and TRBJ2-2): KAGVTQTPRYLIKTRGQQVTLSCSPISGHRSVSWYQQTPGQGLQFLFEYFSETQRNKGNFPGRFSGRQFSNSRSEMNVSTLELGDSALYLCASSFPTANTGELFFGEGSRLTVL.

V gene TRBV20-1 combines with J gene TRBJ1-1, with D hard to call. The CDR3 is made up of 11 amino acids. Trimming took 5 bases from V and 1 from J, leaving 5 bases between them. Germline values: CDR1 DFQATT, CDR2 SNEGSKA (reference sequence). The CDR3 region has the DNA TGCAGTGCTCGGCCGAACACTGAAGCTTTCTTT. Amino acids: CSARPNTEAFF.

The chain employs TRBV9 and TRBJ2-7, with TRBD1 matching 9 bases. J lost 9 bases, V lost 3 bases, and 7 bases had no gene match. The CDR3 consists of 13 residues. The germline gives CDR1 SGDLS, CDR2 YYNGEE. The CDR3 DNA reads TGTGCCAGCAGCGCGGGGACAGGGTGGGGGCAGTACTTC. Encoded protein: CASSAGTGWGQYF.

There are a few counts of this clone. The V gene is TRBV5-1, the J gene TRBJ2-1, with D possibly called TRBD1 or TRBD2 (5 bases each). CDR3 length: 13 amino acids. Germline V CDR1 and CDR2: SGHRS, YFSETQ. Trimming took off 2 bases at V and 6 bases at J, with 9 bases between the two ends. CDR3: CASSFKGSNEQFF. For the CDR3, the DNA is TGCGCCAGCAGCTTCAAGGGGAGCAATGAGCAGTTCTTC.

Turning to this clone: This same CDR3 is encoded by further DNA sequences in the sample. This chain uses TRBV30 with TRBJ2-5; no clear D gene. The CDR3 is 11 amino acids. Trimming cost V 5 bases and J 2 bases, with 6 bases left between them. Germline V gives CDR1 GTSNPN, CDR2 SVGIG (reference sequence). CDR3 amino acids: CAWGLQETQYF. The DNA of the CDR3 is TGTGCCTGGGGGTTACAAGAGACCCAGTACTTC.

The chain recombines TRBV2 with TRBJ2-1; 8 positions match TRBD2. The ends lost 4 bases at V and 4 bases at J; junction bases unmatched: 6. The CDR3 extends over 15 amino acids. CDR1 and CDR2 (germline): SNHLY, FYNNEI. In DNA, the CDR3 is TGTGCCAGCAGTGCAGAACTAGCGGAGTACAATGAGCAGTTCTTC. Amino acid sequence: CASSAELAEYNEQFF.

This chain joins TRBV7-6 and TRBJ2-5; 11 bases fit TRBD2. The CDR3 is made up of 16 amino acids. CDR1 and CDR2 (germline): SGHVS, FNYEAQ. Trimming cost V 4 bases and J 2 bases; bases outside gene matches: 6. CDR3 in DNA: TGTGCCAGCAGCTCGCGCCGGACTAGCGGGCAAGAGACCCAGTACTTC. This encodes CASSSRRTSGQETQYF.

The rearrangement uses TRBV19 and TRBJ2-5; D unclear. V lost 3 bases, J lost 2 bases, and 7 bases lay in between. Germline V gene data show CDR1 as LNHDA and CDR2 as SQIVND (reference sequence). The CDR3 length is 13 residues. The CDR3 nucleotides are TGTGCCAGTAGTATGTTCCAGCAAGAGACCCAGTACTTC. This sequence encodes CASSMFQQETQYF.

This sequence joins TRBV29-1 and TRBJ2-3; 8 nucleotides match TRBD1. After removal of 4 bases from V and 2 bases from J, the junction contained 5 bases not matched to a gene. The CDR3 runs 14 residues. Germline V CDR1 and CDR2: SQVTM, ANQGSEA. The CDR3: CSVGRQGSTDTQYF. In DNA, the CDR3 is TGCAGCGTTGGGCGACAGGGGTCCACAGATACGCAGTATTTT.

This chain joins TRBV18 and TRBJ2-5; possibly TRBD1 for D (5 bases). From germline, CDR1 is KGHSH and CDR2 LQKENI. The CDR3 has 15 amino acids. The ends were cut back, 1 base at V and 0 bases at J, with 9 bases in the middle. CDR3 protein: CASSPQGSYQETQYF. For the CDR3, the DNA is TGTGCCAGCTCACCACAGGGGTCGTACCAAGAGACCCAGTACTTC. Complete variable domain (other parts from reference TRBV18 and TRBJ2-5): NAGVMQNPRHLVRRRGQEARLRCSPMKGHSHVYWYRQLPEEGLKFMVYLQKENIIDESGMPKERFSAEFPKEGPSILRIQQVVRGDSAAYFCASSPQGSYQETQYFGPGTRLLVL.

The rearrangement links TRBV6-1 to TRBJ1-2; D call uncertain. Per the germline V gene, CDR1 is MNHNS and CDR2 is SASEGT. Trimming left V 7 bases short and J 5 bases short, with 17 bases between. The CDR3 extends over 14 amino acids. CDR3 loop: CASTLGDGRYGYTF. The CDR3 coding sequence is TGTGCCAGCACCCTAGGAGACGGGAGGTATGGCTACACCTTC.

The table lists this clone with a few counts. The rearrangement links TRBV4-2 to TRBJ1-6; D remains ambiguous. Trimming cost V 0 bases and J 10 bases, with 13 bases left between them. The germline gives CDR1 LGHNA, CDR2 YNFKEQ. CDR3 length equals 15 residues. The CDR3 region has the DNA TGTGCCAGCAGCCAAGATACCCAGTCTCGGTCACCCCTCCACTTT. Its translation is CASSQDTQSRSPLHF.

In its sample, this clone was seen a few times. The chain is built from TRBV14 and TRBJ2-1, with D hard to call. V lost 0 bases and J lost 10, with 10 bases in between. The length of the CDR3 is 13 residues. The germline V gene encodes CDR1 SGHDN and CDR2 FVKESK. In DNA, the CDR3 is TGTGCCAGCAGCCAAGATCTTGTTGGGGAGCAGTTCTTC. Residues: CASSQDLVGEQFF.

As concerns this clone: The same CDR3 can be traced to other DNA sequences in this sample. The chain combines TRBV5-1 with TRBJ1-1; 7 bases fit TRBD1. CDR3 length: 14 amino acids. Trimming took 0 bases from V and 3 from J; bases not matched to a gene: 2. Germline CDR1 and CDR2: SGHRS and YFSETQ. This CDR3 reads CASSLVQGDTEAFF. CDR3 bases: TGCGCCAGCAGCTTGGTTCAGGGGGACACTGAAGCTTTCTTT.

In DNA form, the CDR3 reads TGCAGCGTTGAAGAGGGTCGGGGTGGAAACACCATATATTTT. It translates to CSVEEGRGGNTIYF. The rearrangement joins TRBV29-1 to TRBJ1-3; D is undetermined. Trimming cost V 0 bases and J 3 bases, with 9 bases left between them. CDR3 size: 14 residues. CDR1 and CDR2 from the germline V gene are SQVTM and ANQGSEA.